The rows below give T cell receptor beta chains drawn from one sample of a study of blood T cells in healthy people across ages. TCRdb recomputed calls from the 5' RACE reads with MiXCR, one row per CDR3 protein. The sample records about 800,000 distinct CDR3 sequences, about 62% being singletons. Material: blood. All receptors derive from a man between 25 and 39 years old in good health. CDR3s leave out the opening cysteine and the closing phenylalanine or tryptophan. Fields, in order: V gene, J gene, clone size, CDR3 protein. The size of a clone is reported for some rows only, either as once, few or many, or as a class for expanded clones.

v_gene: TRBV9
j_gene: TRBJ2-5
abundance: once
CDR3aa: ASSAGWDGLETQY

v_gene: TRBV24-1
j_gene: TRBJ2-3
abundance: few
CDR3aa: ATSPSGSGKSDTQY

v_gene: TRBV10-3
j_gene: TRBJ2-7
abundance: -
CDR3aa: AIAIAGQGSYEQY

v_gene: TRBV9
j_gene: TRBJ2-1
abundance: -
CDR3aa: ASSPRAGGSDEQF

v_gene: TRBV20-1
j_gene: TRBJ2-5
abundance: many
CDR3aa: SARVGSETQY

v_gene: TRBV3-1
j_gene: TRBJ1-2
abundance: few
CDR3aa: ASSHPGGEGLYGYT

v_gene: TRBV14
j_gene: TRBJ2-3
abundance: few
CDR3aa: ASSEDRALLDTQY

v_gene: TRBV29-1
j_gene: TRBJ2-7
abundance: -
CDR3aa: SVEAPGRGGPYEQY

v_gene: TRBV29-1
j_gene: TRBJ2-7
abundance: few
CDR3aa: SVIQGEVYEQY

v_gene: TRBV4-3
j_gene: TRBJ2-7
abundance: few
CDR3aa: ASSQGGGSYYEQY

v_gene: TRBV4-3
j_gene: TRBJ2-3
abundance: -
CDR3aa: ASSQGALAGGSDTQY

v_gene: TRBV20-1
j_gene: TRBJ1-4
abundance: -
CDR3aa: SAIRTGGVEKLF

v_gene: TRBV5-1
j_gene: TRBJ2-1
abundance: -
CDR3aa: ASSTDRVDEQF

v_gene: TRBV7-2
j_gene: TRBJ2-1
abundance: -
CDR3aa: ASSPQGRGQF

v_gene: TRBV7-2
j_gene: TRBJ2-7
abundance: few
CDR3aa: ASSLPPSYEQY

v_gene: TRBV12-3/TRBV12-4
j_gene: TRBJ1-2
abundance: many
CDR3aa: ASSQGVYGYT

v_gene: TRBV7-2
j_gene: TRBJ2-3
abundance: -
CDR3aa: ASSLGRLAGALTDTQY

v_gene: TRBV6-2/TRBV6-3
j_gene: TRBJ2-1
abundance: once
CDR3aa: ASSYPITGTSSYNEQF

v_gene: TRBV6-6
j_gene: TRBJ1-6
abundance: few
CDR3aa: ASRHKGTPNSPLH

v_gene: TRBV4-2
j_gene: TRBJ1-6
abundance: -
CDR3aa: ASSQDRSALH

v_gene: TRBV30
j_gene: -
abundance: -
CDR3aa: ACNRRDYEETQY

v_gene: TRBV7-2
j_gene: TRBJ2-5
abundance: -
CDR3aa: ASSSLGYGPQETQY

v_gene: TRBV10-3
j_gene: TRBJ1-5
abundance: few
CDR3aa: ASSSGRQGVHQPQH

v_gene: TRBV24-1
j_gene: TRBJ2-5
abundance: few
CDR3aa: ATSRPGSETQY

v_gene: TRBV4-3
j_gene: TRBJ1-6
abundance: -
CDR3aa: ASSQEGWGRSPLH

v_gene: TRBV20-1
j_gene: TRBJ2-7
abundance: -
CDR3aa: SASEVRRGDYEQY

v_gene: TRBV29-1
j_gene: TRBJ2-1
abundance: -
CDR3aa: SVQRQGRGEQF

v_gene: TRBV2
j_gene: TRBJ2-3
abundance: -
CDR3aa: ASRGAHTLTDTQY

v_gene: TRBV7-2
j_gene: TRBJ2-1
abundance: -
CDR3aa: ASDVFGHEQF

v_gene: TRBV29-1
j_gene: TRBJ1-2
abundance: -
CDR3aa: SVGSQGGGYT

v_gene: TRBV7-9
j_gene: TRBJ2-1
abundance: -
CDR3aa: ASSSPTSGPTPFSYNEQF

v_gene: TRBV5-1
j_gene: TRBJ1-2
abundance: -
CDR3aa: ASRPDINYGYT

v_gene: TRBV29-1
j_gene: TRBJ1-2
abundance: -
CDR3aa: SVEVDGTNYGYT

v_gene: TRBV6-1
j_gene: TRBJ2-3
abundance: few
CDR3aa: ASSEARGSGSTDTQY

v_gene: TRBV10-3
j_gene: -
abundance: -
CDR3aa: ATLTRTDSYEQY

v_gene: TRBV4-2
j_gene: TRBJ2-5
abundance: -
CDR3aa: ASSQELAGGRETQY

v_gene: TRBV15
j_gene: TRBJ2-7
abundance: -
CDR3aa: ATGESSPYEQY

v_gene: TRBV7-2
j_gene: TRBJ2-1
abundance: many
CDR3aa: ASTGLAAYNEQF

v_gene: TRBV20-1
j_gene: TRBJ2-5
abundance: -
CDR3aa: SAPTTTQETQY

v_gene: TRBV7-6
j_gene: TRBJ2-3
abundance: -
CDR3aa: ASSSFGTTPGHDTQY

v_gene: TRBV7-9
j_gene: TRBJ2-3
abundance: few
CDR3aa: ASSFGGGTYTDTQY

v_gene: TRBV6-5
j_gene: TRBJ2-6
abundance: -
CDR3aa: ASSYEGGWANVLT

v_gene: TRBV7-2
j_gene: -
abundance: once
CDR3aa: ASSLAFGRSQETQF

v_gene: TRBV6-2/TRBV6-3
j_gene: TRBJ2-1
abundance: -
CDR3aa: ASRYGRAGKDEQF

v_gene: TRBV6-5
j_gene: TRBJ1-2
abundance: few
CDR3aa: ASSYKVNTGGYT

v_gene: TRBV29-1
j_gene: TRBJ2-5
abundance: -
CDR3aa: SVEGGQGMRETQY

v_gene: TRBV12-5
j_gene: TRBJ2-5
abundance: -
CDR3aa: ASGLVKSIGLLQETQY

v_gene: TRBV6-2/TRBV6-3
j_gene: TRBJ2-3
abundance: -
CDR3aa: ASSSRAVTPDTQY

v_gene: TRBV6-1
j_gene: TRBJ1-1
abundance: -
CDR3aa: ASSEIVKNTEAF

v_gene: TRBV6-2/TRBV6-3
j_gene: TRBJ2-2
abundance: -
CDR3aa: ASSSAGELF

v_gene: TRBV5-1
j_gene: TRBJ2-1
abundance: -
CDR3aa: ASSLPSGVLEQF

v_gene: TRBV9
j_gene: TRBJ2-7
abundance: few
CDR3aa: ASSPRQGTSYEQY

v_gene: TRBV12-3/TRBV12-4
j_gene: TRBJ2-5
abundance: few
CDR3aa: ASRLEVGVLETQY

v_gene: TRBV20-1
j_gene: TRBJ2-7
abundance: -
CDR3aa: SLISGRSAYEQY

v_gene: TRBV20-1
j_gene: TRBJ1-5
abundance: few
CDR3aa: SARVTEGQPQH

v_gene: TRBV29-1
j_gene: TRBJ1-2
abundance: -
CDR3aa: SVPAGVGYT

v_gene: TRBV29-1
j_gene: TRBJ2-1
abundance: -
CDR3aa: SASGTSSYNEQF

v_gene: TRBV6-6
j_gene: TRBJ2-1
abundance: -
CDR3aa: ASSLLGRDEQF

v_gene: TRBV9
j_gene: TRBJ1-1
abundance: -
CDR3aa: ASSVVYNTEAF

v_gene: TRBV27
j_gene: TRBJ2-3
abundance: -
CDR3aa: ASSFQAGGKDTQY